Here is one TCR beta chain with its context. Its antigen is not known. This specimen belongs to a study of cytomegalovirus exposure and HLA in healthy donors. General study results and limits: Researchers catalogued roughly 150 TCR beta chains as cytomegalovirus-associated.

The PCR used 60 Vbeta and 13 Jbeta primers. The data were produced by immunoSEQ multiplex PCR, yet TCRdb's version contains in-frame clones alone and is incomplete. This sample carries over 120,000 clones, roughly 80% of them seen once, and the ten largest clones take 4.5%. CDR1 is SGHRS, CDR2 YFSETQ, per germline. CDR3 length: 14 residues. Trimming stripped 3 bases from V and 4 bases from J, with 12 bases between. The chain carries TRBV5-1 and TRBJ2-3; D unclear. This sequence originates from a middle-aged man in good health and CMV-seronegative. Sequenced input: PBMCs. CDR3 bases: TGCGCCAGCAGCTCCCGTGAGTCCCCAGATACGCAGTATTTT. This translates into CASSSRESPDTQYF. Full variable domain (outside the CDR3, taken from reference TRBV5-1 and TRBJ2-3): KAGVTQTPRYLIKTRGQQVTLSCSPISGHRSVSWYQQTPGQGLQFLFEYFSETQRNKGNFPGRFSGRQFSNSRSEMNVSTLELGDSALYLCASSSRESPDTQYFGPGTRLTVL.